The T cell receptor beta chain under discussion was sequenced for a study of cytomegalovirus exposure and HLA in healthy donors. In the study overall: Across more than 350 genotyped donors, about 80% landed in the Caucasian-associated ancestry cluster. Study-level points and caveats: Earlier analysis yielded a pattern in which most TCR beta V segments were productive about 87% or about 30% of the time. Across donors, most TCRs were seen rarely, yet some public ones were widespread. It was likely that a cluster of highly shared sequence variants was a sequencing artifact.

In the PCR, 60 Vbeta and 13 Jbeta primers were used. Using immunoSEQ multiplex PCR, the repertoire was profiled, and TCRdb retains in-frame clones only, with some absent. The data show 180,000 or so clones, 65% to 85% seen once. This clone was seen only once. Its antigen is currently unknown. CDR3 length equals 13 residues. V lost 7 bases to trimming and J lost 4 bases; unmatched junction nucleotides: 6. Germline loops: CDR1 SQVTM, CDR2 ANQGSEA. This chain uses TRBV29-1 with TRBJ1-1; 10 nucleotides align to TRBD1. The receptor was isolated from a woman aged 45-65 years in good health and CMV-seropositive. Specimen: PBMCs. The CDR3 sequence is CSARQGAITEAFF. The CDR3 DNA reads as TGCAGCGCCAGACAGGGGGCAATCACTGAAGCTTTCTTT.